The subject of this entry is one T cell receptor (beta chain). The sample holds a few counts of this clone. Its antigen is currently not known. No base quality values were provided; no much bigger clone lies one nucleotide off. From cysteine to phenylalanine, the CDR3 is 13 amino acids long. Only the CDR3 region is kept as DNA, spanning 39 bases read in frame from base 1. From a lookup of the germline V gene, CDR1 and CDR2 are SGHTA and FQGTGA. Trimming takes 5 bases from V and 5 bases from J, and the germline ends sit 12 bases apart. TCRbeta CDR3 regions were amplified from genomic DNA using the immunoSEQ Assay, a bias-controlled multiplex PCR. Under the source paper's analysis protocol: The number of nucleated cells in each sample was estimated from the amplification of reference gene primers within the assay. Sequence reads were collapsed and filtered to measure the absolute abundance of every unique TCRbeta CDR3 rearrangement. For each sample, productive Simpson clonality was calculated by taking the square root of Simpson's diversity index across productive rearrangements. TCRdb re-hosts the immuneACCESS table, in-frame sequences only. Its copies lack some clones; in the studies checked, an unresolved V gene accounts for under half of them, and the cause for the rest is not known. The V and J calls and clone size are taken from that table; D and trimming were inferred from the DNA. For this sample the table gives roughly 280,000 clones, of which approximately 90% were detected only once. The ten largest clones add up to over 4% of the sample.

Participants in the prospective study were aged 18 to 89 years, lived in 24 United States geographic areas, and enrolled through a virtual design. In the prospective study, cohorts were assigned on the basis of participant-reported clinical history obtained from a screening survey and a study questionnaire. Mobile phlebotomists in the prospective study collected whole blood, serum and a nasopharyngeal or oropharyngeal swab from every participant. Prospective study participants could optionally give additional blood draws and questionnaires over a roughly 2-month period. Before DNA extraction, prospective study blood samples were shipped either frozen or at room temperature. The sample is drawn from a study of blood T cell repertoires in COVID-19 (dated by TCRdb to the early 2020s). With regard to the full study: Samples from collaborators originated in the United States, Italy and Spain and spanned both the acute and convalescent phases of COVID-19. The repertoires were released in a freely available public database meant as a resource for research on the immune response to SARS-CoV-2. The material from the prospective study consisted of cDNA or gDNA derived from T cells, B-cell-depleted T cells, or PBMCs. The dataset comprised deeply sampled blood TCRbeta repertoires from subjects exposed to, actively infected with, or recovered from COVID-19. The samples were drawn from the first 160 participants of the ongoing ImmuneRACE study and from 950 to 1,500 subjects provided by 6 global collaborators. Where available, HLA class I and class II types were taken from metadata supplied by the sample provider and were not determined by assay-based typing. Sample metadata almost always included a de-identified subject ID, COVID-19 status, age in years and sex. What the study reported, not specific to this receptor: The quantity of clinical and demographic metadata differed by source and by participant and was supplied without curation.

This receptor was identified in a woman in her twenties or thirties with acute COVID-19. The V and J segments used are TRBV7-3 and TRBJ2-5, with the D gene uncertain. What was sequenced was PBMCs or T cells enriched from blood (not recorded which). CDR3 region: CASSLDVRETQYF. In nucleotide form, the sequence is TGTGCCAGCAGCCTGGATGTGAGGGAGACCCAGTACTTC.